The clone carrying this TCR beta chain showed up just a few times. This sample was included in a study of blood T cell repertoires in COVID-19. Study overall: Collection of acute and convalescent COVID-19 samples took place in the United States, Italy and Spain. Sources were T cells, B-cell-depleted T cells, or PBMCs; the material itself was cDNA or gDNA.

The CDR3 is 13 amino acids. Germline assignment: CDR1 GTSNPN and CDR2 SVGIG (reference sequence). V lost 5 bases, J lost 4 bases, and 1 base stayed unmatched. Authors' analysis steps: Nucleated cell counts were estimated from reference gene primer amplification. Profiled with immunoSEQ multiplex PCR; TCRdb holds only in-frame clones, not every one. Clonal size and the V and J genes are those of that table, whereas D and trimming came from the DNA. The sample lists approximately 280,000 clones, about 90% occurring once. The source is a woman in her twenties or thirties who had recovered from COVID-19. Input material: peripheral blood. The rearrangement links TRBV30 to TRBJ1-3; TRBD1 matches 11 bases. The CDR3: CAWGTGGGNTIYF. CDR3 coding DNA: TGTGCCTGGGGGACAGGGGGAGGAAACACCATATATTTT.